Detailed here is one T cell receptor (beta chain). With random hexamers, about 0.45 to 1 ug RNA was reverse transcribed. One entry per CDR3 protein results from TCRdb running MiXCR on the immunoSEQ multiplex PCR reads. The table shows 250,000 to 350,000 distinct CDR3 sequences, with under 95% occurring only once. The data are from a study of CD8 T cells in Susac syndrome. Sequencing of TCR beta was carried out in blood CD8+ and CD4+ T cells. The multiple sclerosis controls were treatment-naive patients, and their relapsing-remitting disease was stable or active. The CDR3 has 14 residues. Trimming took 0 bases from V and 13 from J; bases not matched to a gene: 10. The V gene's germline CDR1 is KGHSH and CDR2 LQKENI.

Sequenced: CD4+ T cells from PBMCs. This chain links TRBV18 with TRBJ1-2; 8 nucleotides align to TRBD1. The clonotype comes from a human donor with multiple sclerosis. The CDR3 is CASSPPFGTGHRTF. The CDR3, as DNA: TGTGCCAGCTCACCACCCTTCGGGACAGGACACCGCACCTTC. The complete variable domain, with remaining parts taken from reference TRBV18 and TRBJ1-2, reads NAGVMQNPRHLVRRRGQEARLRCSPMKGHSHVYWYRQLPEEGLKFMVYLQKENIIDESGMPKERFSAEFPKEGPSILRIQQVVRGDSAAYFCASSPPFGTGHRTFGSGTRLTVV.